Listed below are T cell receptor beta chains from one sample, sequenced in a study of T cell responses to AZD1222 COVID-19 vaccine. Here immunoSEQ multiplex PCR was the method, and the copy in TCRdb shows in-frame clones only, minus some. The sample holds under 130,000 clones, roughly 88% seen once. This specimen consisted of peripheral blood, obtained on day 0 of AZD1222 vaccination. Every receptor here comes from an adult in good health. Each CDR3 is given with its conserved first and last residue. A D gene is named only where the DNA matches it firmly. Not every row has a clone size; where given, it reads once, few, many or a size class.

TRBV15	.	TRBJ2-3	.	TGTGCCACCAGCAGATCGGACGGAGTCACTTATACGCAGTATTTT	CATSRSDGVTYTQYF
TRBV11-3	TRBD1	TRBJ2-1	.	TGTGCCACCCAAACACAGGGGAGCTCCTACAATGAGCAGTTCTTC	CATQTQGSSYNEQFF
TRBV29-1	.	TRBJ2-1	.	TGCAGCGTCGTAGGGCAGGGCTGGGGTGAGCAGTTCTTC	CSVVGQGWGEQFF
TRBV7-9	.	TRBJ2-2	.	TGTGCCAGCAGCTTAGTTTACCTAACGAACACCGGGGAGCTGTTTTTT	CASSLVYLTNTGELFF
TRBV6-2/TRBV6-3	TRBD1	TRBJ2-2	.	TGTGCCAGCAGTTCCCAGGGGGTGTCAACCGGGGAGCTGTTTTTT	CASSSQGVSTGELFF
TRBV4-1	.	TRBJ1-5	.	TGCGCCAGCAGCCAACATTTCGGGTGGTCTCAGCCCCAGCATTTT	CASSQHFGWSQPQHF
TRBV6-5	TRBD1	TRBJ1-2	once	TGTGCCAGCAGTCCCGGGACAGGCTATGGCTACACCTTC	CASSPGTGYGYTF
TRBV7-9	TRBD1	TRBJ1-6	.	TGTGCCAGCAGCTCCCGGAGGGGGCTAGGTTCACCCCTCCACTTT	CASSSRRGLGSPLHF
TRBV4-1	TRBD1	TRBJ1-6	few	TGCGCCAGCAGCCAAGACCCCCTCCGGACAGGGCTTTCCTATAATTCACCCCTCCACTTT	CASSQDPLRTGLSYNSPLHF
TRBV7-2	.	TRBJ1-4	once	TGTGCCAGCAGCCCCCCCGGGGCTCCTAATGAAAAACTGTTTTTT	CASSPPGAPNEKLFF
TRBV28	.	TRBJ2-7	few	TGTGCCAGCAGTACGGAAGCAACAAGAAGGTGGCACGAGCAGTACTTC	CASSTEATRRWHEQYF
TRBV5-4	.	TRBJ2-7	.	TGTGCCAGCAGCTTGGACGAAGGGTATGCTTCTTTTCGGCAGTACTTC	CASSLDEGYASFRQYF
TRBV19	.	TRBJ2-7	.	TGTGCCAGTAGTCCCCGTCGGTCAGGGGTTGTGTCCTACGAGCAGTACTTC	CASSPRRSGVVSYEQYF